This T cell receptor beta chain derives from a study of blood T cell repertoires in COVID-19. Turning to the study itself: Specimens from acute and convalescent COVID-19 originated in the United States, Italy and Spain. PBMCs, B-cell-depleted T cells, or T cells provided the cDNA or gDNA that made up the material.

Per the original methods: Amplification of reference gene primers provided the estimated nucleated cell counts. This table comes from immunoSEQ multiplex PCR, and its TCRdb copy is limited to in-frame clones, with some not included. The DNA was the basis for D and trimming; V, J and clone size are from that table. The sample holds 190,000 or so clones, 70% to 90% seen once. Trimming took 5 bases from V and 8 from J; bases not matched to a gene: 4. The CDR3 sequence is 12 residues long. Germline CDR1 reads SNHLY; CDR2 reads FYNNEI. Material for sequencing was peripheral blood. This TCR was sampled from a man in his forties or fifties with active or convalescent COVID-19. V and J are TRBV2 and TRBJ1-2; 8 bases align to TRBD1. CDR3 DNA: TGTGCCAGCAGTTTGACAGGGGACGGCTACACCTTC. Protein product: CASSLTGDGYTF. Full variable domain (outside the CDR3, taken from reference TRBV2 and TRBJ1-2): EPEVTQTPSHQVTQMGQEVILRCVPISNHLYFYWYRQILGQKVEFLVSFYNNEISEKSEIFDDQFSVERPDGSNFTLKIRSTKLEDSAMYFCASSLTGDGYTFGSGTRLTVV.